This entry features one T cell receptor (beta chain) sequence. Its antigen is still unknown. The assay was immunoSEQ multiplex PCR, and TCRdb's table has in-frame clones only and misses some. This table has 70,000 or so clones, around 90% appearing once. These data come from a study of OX40 agonist ivuxolimab in advanced cancers. Study findings and constraints: Average numbers of expanded clones were greater in CD8+ T cells than in CD4+. Clonal expansion among partial responders at 0.1-3.0 mg/kg ranked near the lowest.

Germline CDR1 reads SEHNR; CDR2 reads FQNEAQ (reference sequence). V was shortened by 4 bases and J by 1 base, with 22 bases between the two germline ends. This CDR3 comprises 19 residues. The source was CD4+ or CD8+ T cells sorted from blood, collected in a trial of the OX40 agonist ivuxolimab. V gene TRBV7-9 combines with J gene TRBJ2-2; D is tentatively TRBD1 or TRBD2 (6 bases each). This clonotype was sampled from an adult with an advanced solid tumor such as melanoma, head and neck, liver or kidney cancer. Written as DNA, the CDR3 is TGTGCCAGCAGCTCTACGGAGAGGGGGGCGTACGAGAACACCGGGGAGCTGTTTTTT. Its translation: CASSSTERGAYENTGELFF. Filled out from reference TRBV7-9 and TRBJ2-2, the complete variable domain reads DTGVSQNPRHKITKRGQNVTFRCDPISEHNRLYWYRQTLGQGPEFLTYFQNEAQLEKSRLLSDRFSAERPKGSFSTLEIQRTEQGDSAMYLCASSSTERGAYENTGELFFGEGSRLTVL.